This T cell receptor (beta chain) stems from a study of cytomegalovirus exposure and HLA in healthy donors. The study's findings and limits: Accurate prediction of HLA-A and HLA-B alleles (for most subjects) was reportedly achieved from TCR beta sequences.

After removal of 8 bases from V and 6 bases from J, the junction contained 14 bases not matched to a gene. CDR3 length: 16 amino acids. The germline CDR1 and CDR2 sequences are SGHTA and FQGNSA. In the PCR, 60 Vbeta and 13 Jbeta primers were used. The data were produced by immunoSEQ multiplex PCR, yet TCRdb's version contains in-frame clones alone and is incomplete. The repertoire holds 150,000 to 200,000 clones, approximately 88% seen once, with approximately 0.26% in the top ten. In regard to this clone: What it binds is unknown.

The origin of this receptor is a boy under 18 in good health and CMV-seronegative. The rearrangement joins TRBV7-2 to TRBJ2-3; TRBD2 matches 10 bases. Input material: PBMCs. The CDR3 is CASDQRGGGSTDTQYF. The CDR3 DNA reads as TGTGCCAGCGACCAGCGGGGGGGCGGTTCAACGGATACGCAGTATTTT.